Here is one T cell receptor beta chain with its context. This specimen comes from a study of T cells after yellow fever vaccination. The study made its TCR cDNA through 5'RACE template switching. That step introduced a universal primer site along with UMIs. Each CDR3 protein gets one entry after TCRdb re-called the 5' RACE reads with MiXCR. The sample lists more than 300,000 distinct CDR3 sequences, around 4.3% occurring once. Germline assignment: CDR1 MNHEY and CDR2 SVGAGI. Trimming took 0 bases from V and 4 from J, leaving 12 bases between them. This CDR3 spans 15 amino acids. The sample in question was PBMCs, obtained 15 days after the yellow fever booster vaccination. This clonotype originated in a man aged 18 to 29 who received the YFV17D yellow fever vaccine. This chain joins TRBV6-5 and TRBJ1-1; unclear D gene. The CDR3 sequence: CASSYSRKGLTEAFF. CDR3 nucleotides: TGTGCCAGCAGTTACTCCCGCAAAGGGCTCACTGAAGCTTTCTTT.